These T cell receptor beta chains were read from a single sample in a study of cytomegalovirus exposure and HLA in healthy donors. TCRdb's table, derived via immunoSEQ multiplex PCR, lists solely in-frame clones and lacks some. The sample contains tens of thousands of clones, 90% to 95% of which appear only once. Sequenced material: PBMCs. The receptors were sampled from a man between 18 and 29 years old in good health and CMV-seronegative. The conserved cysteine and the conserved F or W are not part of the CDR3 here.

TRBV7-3 ASSLIRGSASTDTQY
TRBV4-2 ASSQDQGTLGEQY
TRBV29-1 SVGGRVTYNEQF
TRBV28 ASRTGTLGYT
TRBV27 ASSGRDFEQF
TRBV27 ATLRPGQPYGYT
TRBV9 ASRKGLAGTDTQY
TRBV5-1 ASRVDRVPSYEQY
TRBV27 ASSLSLGGGPNTIY
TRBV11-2 ASSLGTSDYNEQF
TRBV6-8 ASSQGSGELF
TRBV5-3 ARSPFVEGGNQPQH
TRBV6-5 ASRGTGNYGYT
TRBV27 ASSPGPGLAGIDNEQF